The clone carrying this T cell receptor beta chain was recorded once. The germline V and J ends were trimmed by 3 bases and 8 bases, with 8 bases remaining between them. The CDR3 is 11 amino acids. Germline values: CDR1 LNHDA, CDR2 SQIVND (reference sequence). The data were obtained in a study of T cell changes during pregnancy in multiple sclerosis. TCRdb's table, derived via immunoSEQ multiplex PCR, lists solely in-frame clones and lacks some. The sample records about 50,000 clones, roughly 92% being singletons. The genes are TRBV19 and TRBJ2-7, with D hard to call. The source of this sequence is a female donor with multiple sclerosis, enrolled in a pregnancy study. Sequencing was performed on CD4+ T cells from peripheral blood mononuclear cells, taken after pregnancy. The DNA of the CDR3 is TGTGCCAGTAGTATTAGAGGCAAGCAGTACTTC. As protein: CASSIRGKQYF.